Below, one T cell receptor (beta chain) is given with its context. Its target is unknown. With the read ending 3 residues before the CDR3 end, the germline J gene is used to fill in that end. Germline assignment: CDR1 SGHRS and CDR2 YFSETQ. Trimming shortened V by 4 bases and J by 3 bases, and 6 bases separated the two germline ends. The CDR3 is 12 residues long. The record originates from a study of T cell clonality in common variable immunodeficiency. Broader study findings: Fewer deletions and N-nucleotide insertions were reportedly seen in common variable immunodeficiency TCR beta sequences.

Assay used: immunoSEQ multiplex PCR; TCRdb lists only in-frame clones, some missing. The data show some 34,000 clones, with none appearing a single time. The chain combines TRBV5-1 with TRBJ2-3; D remains ambiguous. The sample was peripheral blood mononuclear cells. This clonotype was obtained from a human donor with common variable immunodeficiency. CDR3 sequence reads: CASSVQTDTQYF. The CDR3 bases that were read are TGCGCCAGCAGCGTGCAGACAGATACG.